This T cell receptor beta chain was identified during a study of shared clonotypes between healthy human individuals. The table came from immunoSEQ multiplex PCR; TCRdb's copy has only in-frame clones and leaves some out. The data show some 2.4 million clones, approximately 93% seen once. CDR3 size: 18 residues. Germline CDR1 LNHDA, CDR2 SQIVND (reference sequence). After removal of 5 bases from V and 0 bases from J, the junction contained 11 bases not matched to a gene. The clonotype was recovered from a man between 18 and 35 years old in good health. Some clones in this sample may be carry-over from other donors' samples. The chain has TRBV19 and TRBJ1-5, with 9 bases identical to TRBD1. The sample consisted of naive CD4+ T cells from PBMCs. Subset in this sample: CD45RA+ positively selected. The CDR3 DNA is TGTGCCAGTAGTCCAACAGGGACAGGGACCTATAGCAATCAGCCCCAGCATTTT. Amino acid sequence: CASSPTGTGTYSNQPQHF.